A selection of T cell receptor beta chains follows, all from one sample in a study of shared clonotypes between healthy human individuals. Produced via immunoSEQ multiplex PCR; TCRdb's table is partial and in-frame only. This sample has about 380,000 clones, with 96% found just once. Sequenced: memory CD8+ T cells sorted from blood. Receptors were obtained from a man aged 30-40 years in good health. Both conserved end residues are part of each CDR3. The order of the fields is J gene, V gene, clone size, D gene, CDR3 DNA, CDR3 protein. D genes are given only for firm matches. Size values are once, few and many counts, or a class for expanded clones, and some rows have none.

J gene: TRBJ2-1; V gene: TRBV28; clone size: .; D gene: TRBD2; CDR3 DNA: TGTGCCAGCAGTTTATCTAGCGGGAGCTACAATGAGCAGTTCTTC; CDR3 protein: CASSLSSGSYNEQFF
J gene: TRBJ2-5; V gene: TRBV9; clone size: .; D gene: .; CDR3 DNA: TGTGCCAGCAGCGTAGGGGTAGAAGAGACCCAGTACTTC; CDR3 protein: CASSVGVEETQYF
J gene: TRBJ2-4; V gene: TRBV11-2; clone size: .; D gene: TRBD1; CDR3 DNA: TGTGCCAGCAGCTTATCCAGGGGGCCCAAAAACATTCAGTACTTC; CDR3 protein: CASSLSRGPKNIQYF
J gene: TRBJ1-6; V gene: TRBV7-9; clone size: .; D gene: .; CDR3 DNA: TGTGCCAGCAGCTTAGACCCTGAGCATTCACCCCTCCACTTT; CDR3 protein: CASSLDPEHSPLHF
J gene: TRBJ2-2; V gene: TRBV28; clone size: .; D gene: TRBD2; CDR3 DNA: TGTGCCAGCAGCCCAGCCGGGACTAGGGCATCGGTGGAGCTGTTTTTT; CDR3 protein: CASSPAGTRASVELFF
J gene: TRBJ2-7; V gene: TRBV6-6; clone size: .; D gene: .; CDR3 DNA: TGTGCCAGCAGCCGCGCGGGAACCTCCTACGAGCAGTACTTC; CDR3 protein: CASSRAGTSYEQYF
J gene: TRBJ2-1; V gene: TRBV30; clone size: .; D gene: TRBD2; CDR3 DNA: TGTGCCTGGAGTGTGGGCGGGAGAGGGAATGAGCAGTTCTTC; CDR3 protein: CAWSVGGRGNEQFF
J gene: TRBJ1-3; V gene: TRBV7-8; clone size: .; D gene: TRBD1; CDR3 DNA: TGTGCCAGCAGCCCCAGGGACAGTGGAAACACCATATATTTT; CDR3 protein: CASSPRDSGNTIYF
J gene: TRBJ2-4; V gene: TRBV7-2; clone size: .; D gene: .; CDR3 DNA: TGTGCCAGCAGCTTAAGGGGCCAAAACATTCAGTACTTC; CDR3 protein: CASSLRGQNIQYF
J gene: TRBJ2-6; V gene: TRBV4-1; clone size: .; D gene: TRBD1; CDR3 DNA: TGCGCCAGCAGCCAAGAGGCCGGGACAGGGGGCGCCGGGGCCAACGTCCTGACTTTC; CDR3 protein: CASSQEAGTGGAGANVLTF
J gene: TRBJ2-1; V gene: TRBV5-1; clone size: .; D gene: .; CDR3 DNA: TGCGCCAGCAGCTGGGAGCGGCCCTACAATGAGCAGTTCTTC; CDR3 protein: CASSWERPYNEQFF
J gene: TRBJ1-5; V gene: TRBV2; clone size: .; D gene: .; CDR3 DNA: TGTGCCAGCAGTGAAGCGCGTAGGGGTTGGGGCAATCAGCCCCAGCATTTT; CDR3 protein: CASSEARRGWGNQPQHF
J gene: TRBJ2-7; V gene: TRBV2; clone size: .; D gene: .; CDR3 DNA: TGTGCCAGCAGTCGGAAGGGGCTCTCCTACGAGCAGTACTTC; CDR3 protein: CASSRKGLSYEQYF
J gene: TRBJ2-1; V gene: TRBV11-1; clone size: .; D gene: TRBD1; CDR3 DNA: TGTGCCAGCAGCTCCCAGGGGGTGGGCAACAATGAGCAGTTCTTC; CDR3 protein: CASSSQGVGNNEQFF
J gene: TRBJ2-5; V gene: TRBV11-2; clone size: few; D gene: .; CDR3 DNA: TGTGCCAGCAGCCGGGGGCGTCTCCAAGAGACCCAGTACTTC; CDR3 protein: CASSRGRLQETQYF
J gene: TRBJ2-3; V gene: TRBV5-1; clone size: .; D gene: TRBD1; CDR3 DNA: TGCGCCAGCAGCGGGGCGACAGGGTGGAGCACAGATACGCAGTATTTT; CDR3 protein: CASSGATGWSTDTQYF
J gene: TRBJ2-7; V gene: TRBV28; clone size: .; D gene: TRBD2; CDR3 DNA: TGTGCCAGCAGTTTAACAGGCGGGAGCCCCTACGAGCAGTACTTC; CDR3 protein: CASSLTGGSPYEQYF
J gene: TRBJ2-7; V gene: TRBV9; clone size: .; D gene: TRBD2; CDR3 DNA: TGTGCCAGCAGCCGGACTAGCGGGAGCCACGAGCAGTACTTC; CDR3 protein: CASSRTSGSHEQYF
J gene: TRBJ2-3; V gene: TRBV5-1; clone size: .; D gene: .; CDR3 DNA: TGCGCCAGCAGCTTGGGTTACTCCACAGATACGCAGTATTTT; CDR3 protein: CASSLGYSTDTQYF
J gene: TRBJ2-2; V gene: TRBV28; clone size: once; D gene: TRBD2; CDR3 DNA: TGTGCCAGCAGTCCCGGGACTAGCGGGTCTCGGGGGGAGCTGTTTTTT; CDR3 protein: CASSPGTSGSRGELFF
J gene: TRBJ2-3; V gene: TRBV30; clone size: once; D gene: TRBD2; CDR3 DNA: TGTGCCTGGACTAGCGGGAGTGAGACGCAGTATTTT; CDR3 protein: CAWTSGSETQYF
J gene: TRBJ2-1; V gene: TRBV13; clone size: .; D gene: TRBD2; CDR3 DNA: TGTGCCAGCAGCCGCCGGGGACTAGCTCTCGACAATGAGCAGTTCTTC; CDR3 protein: CASSRRGLALDNEQFF
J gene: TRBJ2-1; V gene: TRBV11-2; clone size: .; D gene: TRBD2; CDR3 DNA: TGTGCCAGCAGCTTAGGGACTAGCGGAACCAATGAGCAGTTCTTC; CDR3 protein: CASSLGTSGTNEQFF
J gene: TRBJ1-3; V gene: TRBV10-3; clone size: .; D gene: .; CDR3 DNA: TGTGCCATCAGTCCACAGGGATCTGGAAACACCATATATTTT; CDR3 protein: CAISPQGSGNTIYF
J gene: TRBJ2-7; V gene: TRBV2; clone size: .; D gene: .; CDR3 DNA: TGTGCCAGCAGTGATTCGGGCAGGCCCTCCTCCTACGAGCAGTACTTC; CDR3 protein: CASSDSGRPSSYEQYF
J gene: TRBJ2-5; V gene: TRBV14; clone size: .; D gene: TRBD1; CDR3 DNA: TGTGCCAGCAGCCAAGATAGGAGAATGGACAGGGGAGAGACCCAGTACTTC; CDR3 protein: CASSQDRRMDRGETQYF
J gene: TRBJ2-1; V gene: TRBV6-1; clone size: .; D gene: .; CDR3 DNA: TGTGCCTCATCGGGGAGCTCCTACAATGAGCAGTTCTTC; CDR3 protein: CASSGSSYNEQFF
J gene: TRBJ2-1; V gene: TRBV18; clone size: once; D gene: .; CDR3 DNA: TGTGCCAGCTCCCCCGGGGCAGGGCGGGATGAGCAGTTCTTC; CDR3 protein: CASSPGAGRDEQFF
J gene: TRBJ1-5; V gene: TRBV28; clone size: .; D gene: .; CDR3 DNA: TGTGCCACCATGGACAGCAATCAGCCCCAGCATTTT; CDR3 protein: CATMDSNQPQHF
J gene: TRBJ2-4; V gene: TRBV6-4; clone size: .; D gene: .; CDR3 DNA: TGTGCCAGCAGTGAGGGTCTAGCCAAAAACATTCAGTACTTC; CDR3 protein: CASSEGLAKNIQYF
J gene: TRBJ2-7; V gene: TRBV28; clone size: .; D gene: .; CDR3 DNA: TGTGCCAGCAGCGTTCTCAGGGACGAGCAGTACTTC; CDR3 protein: CASSVLRDEQYF
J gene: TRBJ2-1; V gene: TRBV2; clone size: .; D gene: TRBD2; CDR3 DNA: TGTGCCAGCAGTCTTGCTAGCGGCAATGAGCAGTTCTTC; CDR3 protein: CASSLASGNEQFF
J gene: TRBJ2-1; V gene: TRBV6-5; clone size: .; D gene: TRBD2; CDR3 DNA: TGTGCCAGCAGCCCCACTAGCGGGCCCAATGAGCAGTTCTTC; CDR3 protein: CASSPTSGPNEQFF
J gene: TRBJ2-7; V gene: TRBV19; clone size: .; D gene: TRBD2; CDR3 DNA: TGTGCCAGTAGTACCAGACTAGCGGCGAGCTACGAGCAGTACTTC; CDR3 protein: CASSTRLAASYEQYF
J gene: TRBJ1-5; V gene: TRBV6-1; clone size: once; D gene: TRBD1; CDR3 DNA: TGTGCCAGCAGTGAAGCGCTTAGCAGGGGGCGCAATCAGCCCCAGCATTTT; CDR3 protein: CASSEALSRGRNQPQHF
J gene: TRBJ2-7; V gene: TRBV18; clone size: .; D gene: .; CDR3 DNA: TGTGCCAGCTCACCAGGTACAGGGTCCTACGAGCAGTACTTC; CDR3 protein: CASSPGTGSYEQYF
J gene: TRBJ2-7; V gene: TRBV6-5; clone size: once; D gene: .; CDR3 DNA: TGTGCCAGCAGCCTCGGTAGCCCCTCCTACGAGCAGTACTTC; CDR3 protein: CASSLGSPSYEQYF
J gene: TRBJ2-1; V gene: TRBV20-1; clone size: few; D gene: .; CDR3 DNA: TGCAGTGCCCCCGTCGTTGAGCAGTTCTTC; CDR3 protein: CSAPVVEQFF
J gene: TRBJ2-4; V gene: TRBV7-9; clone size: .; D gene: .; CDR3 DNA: TGTGCCAGCAGCTACACTACAGGGTTGAACATTCAGTACTTC; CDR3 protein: CASSYTTGLNIQYF
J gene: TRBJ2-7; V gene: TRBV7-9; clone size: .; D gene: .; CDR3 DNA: TGTGCCAGCAGCGCGCCGGGCCTAAGCTCCTACGAGCAGTACTTC; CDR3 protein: CASSAPGLSSYEQYF
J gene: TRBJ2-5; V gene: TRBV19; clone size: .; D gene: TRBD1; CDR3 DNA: TGTGCCAGTAGTCCAAGACAGGGGGCAGGAGAGACCCAGTACTTC; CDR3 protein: CASSPRQGAGETQYF
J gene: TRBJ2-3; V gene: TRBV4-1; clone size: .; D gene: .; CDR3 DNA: TGCGCCAGCGGTACTATCCCCACAGATACGCAGTATTTT; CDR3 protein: CASGTIPTDTQYF
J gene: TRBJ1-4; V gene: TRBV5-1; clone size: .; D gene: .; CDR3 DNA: TGCGCCAGCAGCATAGGGACCGGGCATAATGAAAAACTGTTTTTT; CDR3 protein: CASSIGTGHNEKLFF
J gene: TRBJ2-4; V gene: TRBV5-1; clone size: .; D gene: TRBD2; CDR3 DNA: TGCGCCAGCAGCCGGACTAGCGGGTTCATAAACATTCAGTACTTC; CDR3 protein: CASSRTSGFINIQYF
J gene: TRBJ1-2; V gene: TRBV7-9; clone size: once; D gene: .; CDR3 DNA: TGTGCCAGCAGGCCTACGGGGTCCTATGGCTACACCTTC; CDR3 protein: CASRPTGSYGYTF
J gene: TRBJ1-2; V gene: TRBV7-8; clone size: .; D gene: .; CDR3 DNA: TGTGCCAGCAGCTTAGCGGGGGCAGGGGAGGACTATGGCTACACCTTC; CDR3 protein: CASSLAGAGEDYGYTF
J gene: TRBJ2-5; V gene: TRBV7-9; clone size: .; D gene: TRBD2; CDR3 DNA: TGTGCCAGCAGCCAAAAGGGGCGGGAGAGGGAGACCCAGTACTTC; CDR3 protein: CASSQKGRERETQYF
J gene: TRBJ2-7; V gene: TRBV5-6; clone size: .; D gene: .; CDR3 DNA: TGTGCCAGCAGCTCCGGTGGCCGCTACGAGCAGTACTTC; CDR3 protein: CASSSGGRYEQYF
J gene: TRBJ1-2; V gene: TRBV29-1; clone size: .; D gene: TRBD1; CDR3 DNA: TGCAGCGGCGCCGGGACAGGGGTTGGCTACACCTTC; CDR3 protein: CSGAGTGVGYTF
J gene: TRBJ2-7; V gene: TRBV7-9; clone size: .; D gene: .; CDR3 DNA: TGTGCCAGCAGCTGGGAAGGGTTCGGCGAGCAGTACTTC; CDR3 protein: CASSWEGFGEQYF
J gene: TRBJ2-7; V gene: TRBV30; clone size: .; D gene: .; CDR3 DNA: TGTGCCTGGAGTGGATACTACGAGCAGTACTTC; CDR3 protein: CAWSGYYEQYF
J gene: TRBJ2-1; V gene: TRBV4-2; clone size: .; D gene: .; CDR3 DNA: TGTGCCAGCAGCCAAGACTACTCCTACAATGAGCAGTTCTTC; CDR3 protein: CASSQDYSYNEQFF
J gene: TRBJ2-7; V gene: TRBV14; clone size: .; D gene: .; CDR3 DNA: TGTGCCAGCGGGGACCGTTACGAGCAGTACTTC; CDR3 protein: CASGDRYEQYF
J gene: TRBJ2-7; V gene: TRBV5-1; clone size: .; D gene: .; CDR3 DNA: TGCGCCAGCAGCTTGTCTGGGGGAACGCTCTCCTACGAGCAGTACTTC; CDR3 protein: CASSLSGGTLSYEQYF
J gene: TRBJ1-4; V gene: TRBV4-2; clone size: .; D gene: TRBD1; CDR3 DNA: TGTGCCAGCAGCCAAGATGTCCGGGACAGACCTAATGAAAAACTGTTTTTT; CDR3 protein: CASSQDVRDRPNEKLFF
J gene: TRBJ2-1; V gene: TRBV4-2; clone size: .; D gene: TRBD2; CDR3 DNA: TGTGCCAGCTCAACTAGCGGTAAATACAATGAGCAGTTCTTC; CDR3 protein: CASSTSGKYNEQFF
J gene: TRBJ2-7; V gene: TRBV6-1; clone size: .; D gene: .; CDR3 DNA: TGTGCCAGCAGTGGCAGTCCGGGAACCTACGAGCAGTACTTC; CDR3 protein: CASSGSPGTYEQYF
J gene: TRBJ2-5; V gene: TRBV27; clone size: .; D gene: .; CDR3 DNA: TGTGCCAGCAGTTTATCTTCCCAAGAGACCCAGTACTTC; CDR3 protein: CASSLSSQETQYF